This TCR beta chain was sequenced for a study of CD8 T cells in Susac syndrome. Study observations and caveats: The TCR sequencing and HLA analysis in the study involved a relatively small number of individuals, as the study acknowledged.

A remark on this clonotype: Its antigen remains unknown.

TCR beta sequencing was performed on blood CD8+ and CD4+ T cells. FACS was used to enrich TEMRA cells, whereas the CD8+ and CD4+ T cells were obtained by negative isolation. With V trimmed by 5 bases and J by 0 bases, 4 bases remained unmatched. This CDR3 has 16 amino acids. From germline, CDR1 is SNHLY and CDR2 FYNNEI. RNA, at about 0.45 to 1 ug, was reverse transcribed with random hexamers. MiXCR, applied by TCRdb to the immunoSEQ multiplex PCR reads, yields one record per CDR3 protein. The data contain 160,000 or so distinct CDR3 sequences, around 90% of them singletons. This sequence originates from a human donor in good health. This chain joins TRBV2 and TRBJ1-1; the match to TRBD1 covers 12 bases. The material sequenced was CD4+ T cells from PBMCs. CDR3 protein: CASSTGTGGLNTEAFF. The CDR3 DNA reads TGTGCCAGCAGTACCGGGACAGGGGGCTTGAACACTGAAGCTTTCTTT.